The 3 T cell receptor beta chains given below trace back to one sample, sequenced in a study of blood T cell repertoires in COVID-19. Here immunoSEQ multiplex PCR was the method, and the copy in TCRdb shows in-frame clones only, minus some. The sample gives roughly 43,000 clones, around 85% of which show up once; 15% to 17% is in the top ten. Specimen: peripheral blood. Every receptor here comes from a human donor in a cohort sampled during active COVID-19. The donor label of this sample is uncertain.

The V and J genes are TRBV7-9 and TRBJ2-1, with 10 bases identical to TRBD2. The V segment lost 5 bases and the J segment 1 base; nucleotides outside the gene matches: 2. The germline CDR1 and CDR2 sequences are SEHNR and FQNEAQ (reference sequence). The length of the CDR3 is 15 residues. The CDR3 spells CASSASGGSYNEQFF. CDR3 nucleotides: TGTGCCAGCAGCGCTAGCGGGGGTTCCTACAATGAGCAGTTCTTC.

This clone was seen a handful of times. The J gene is TRBJ1-5, the V gene TRBV30, with D hard to call. Trimming stripped 1 base from V and 5 bases from J, with 9 bases between. This CDR3 has 13 amino acids. The germline gives CDR1 GTSNPN, CDR2 SVGIG (reference sequence). The CDR3 DNA sequence: TGTGCCTGGAGTGCCGCTCGGGATCAGCCCCAGCATTTT. Translation: CAWSAARDQPQHF.

This rearrangement joins TRBV6-5 to TRBJ2-5; D may be TRBD2 (5 bases). Germline V gene lookup returns CDR1 MNHEY and CDR2 SVGAGI. The CDR3 contains 11 residues. The V gene lost 6 bases and the J gene lost 5 bases, with 7 bases spanning the gap. CDR3 in amino acids: CASRGGETQYF. In DNA, the CDR3 is TGTGCCAGCAGAGGCGGGGAGACCCAGTACTTC.